This TCR beta chain was captured in a study of OX40 agonist ivuxolimab in advanced cancers. Study overall: Patients received the agonistic anti-OX40 (CD134) antibody ivuxolimab.

Sequenced by immunoSEQ multiplex PCR; TCRdb stores in-frame clones only, minus some. The sample yields some 30,000 clones, about four fifths seen once. CDR3 length equals 15 residues. The J segment lost 2 bases and the V segment lost 5 bases, leaving 6 bases of the junction unmatched. Germline CDR1 reads MNHEY; CDR2 reads SMNVEV (reference sequence). The origin of this receptor is an adult with an advanced solid tumor such as melanoma, head and neck, liver or kidney cancer. The chain carries TRBV27 and TRBJ2-7, with TRBD2 matching over 10 bases. The sequenced sample was CD4+ or CD8+ T cells sorted from blood, obtained in a trial of the OX40 agonist ivuxolimab. The CDR3 here is CASSAGLAETYEQYF. CDR3 nucleotides: TGTGCCAGCAGTGCCGGACTAGCGGAAACCTACGAGCAGTACTTC.